These 3 T cell receptor beta chains share one sample of origin, sequenced in a study of blood T cells in healthy people across ages. The authors ran a second PCR of about 6 to 11 cycles using a sample-barcoded 5' primer and a J-beta primer mix. TCRdb analysed the 5' RACE reads with MiXCR anew, one entry per CDR3 protein. This table has about 1.7 million distinct CDR3 sequences, 25% to 30% appearing once. The sequenced sample was blood. All receptors derive from a woman aged 30 to 39 in good health.

This clonotype was picked up a small number of times. The CDR3 here is CASRPTPGGENEKLFF. The CDR3 DNA is TGTGCCAGCAGACCCACGCCGGGGGGGGAAAATGAAAAACTGTTTTTT. V gene TRBV28 combines with J gene TRBJ1-4; D is perhaps TRBD1 (5 bases). Trimming pared 6 bases from V and 5 bases from J, leaving 19 bases between. The CDR3 has 16 residues. Germline V gene data show CDR1 as MDHEN and CDR2 as SYDVKM. Full variable domain (rest looked up from reference TRBV28 and TRBJ1-4): DVKVTQSSRYLVKRTGEKVFLECVQDMDHENMFWYRQDPGLGLRLIYFSYDVKMKEKGDIPEGYSVSREKKERFSLILESASTNQTSMYLCASRPTPGGENEKLFFGSGTQLSVL.

The table lists this clonotype with a few counts. The CDR3: CASSLEGTSGLQQYF. Written as DNA, the CDR3 is TGTGCCAGCAGCTTAGAGGGGACTAGCGGCCTACAGCAGTACTTC. The V gene is TRBV7-2, the J gene TRBJ2-7, with 11 bases lining up with TRBD2. The V and J ends lost 1 base and 8 bases, in that order; junction bases with no gene match: 7. The CDR3 loop spans 15 amino acids. Germline V gives CDR1 SGHTA, CDR2 FQGNSA.

This clonotype has only a few counts. V gene TRBV10-1 combines with J gene TRBJ2-7; TRBD1 aligns across 9 bases. The CDR3 covers 15 residues. Germline loops: CDR1 WNHNN, CDR2 SYGVQD (reference sequence). V lost 4 bases to trimming and J lost 1 base; unmatched junction nucleotides: 5. This chain's CDR3 is CASSGAGTGSYEQYF. The CDR3 DNA follows: TGCGCCAGCAGTGGGGCCGGGACAGGGTCCTACGAGCAGTACTTC.